The 30 T cell receptor beta chains listed next were all sequenced from one sample in a study of blood T cell repertoires in COVID-19. Profiling relied on immunoSEQ multiplex PCR, and the TCRdb table lists in-frame clones only, not all of them. The table includes over 110,000 clones, around 82% detected once. Sequencing input: PBMCs or T cells enriched from blood (not recorded which). These receptors all come from a man between 45 and 60 years old in a cohort exposed to, infected with or recovered from COVID-19 (not recorded which).

The CDR3 region is CASSPSSLAGVGEQFF. CDR3 DNA sequence: TGTGCCAGCAGTCCAAGTAGTCTAGCGGGAGTTGGTGAGCAGTTCTTC. This sequence joins TRBV2 and TRBJ2-1, with 10 bases identical to TRBD2. The CDR3 covers 16 residues. V was clipped by 5 bases and J by 9 bases; unmatched bases: 13. Germline V gene sequence: CDR1 SNHLY, CDR2 FYNNEI.

On this clone: Other DNA sequences in this specimen translate into the identical CDR3. The J gene is TRBJ1-1, the V gene TRBV18, with 7 positions matching TRBD1. Per germline, CDR1 KGHSH and CDR2 LQKENI. Germline trimming cut 3 bases from V and 3 bases from J; bases unmatched to any gene: 1. The CDR3 consists of 13 residues. The CDR3 loop reads CASSPGQDTEAFF. DNA of the CDR3: TGTGCCAGCTCACCCGGACAGGACACTGAAGCTTTCTTT.

This clone has a handful of counts. The chain carries TRBV28 and TRBJ1-2; D not resolved. The CDR3 is made up of 12 amino acids. V was trimmed by 6 bases and J by 8 bases, leaving 13 bases between them. CDR1 is MDHEN, CDR2 SYDVKM, per germline. The CDR3 nucleotides are TGTGCCAGCAGATACCGAACGGGGGGCTACACCTTC. It yields the protein CASRYRTGGYTF.

The chain recombines TRBV27 with TRBJ2-1, with unresolved D. The CDR3 is made up of 14 amino acids. Germline CDR1 is MNHEY and CDR2 is SMNVEV (reference sequence). Trimming removed 0 bases from V and 4 bases from J, with 7 bases in between. DNA of the CDR3: TGTGCCAGCAGTTTATCCTCCGCGTACAATGAGCAGTTCTTC. Its translation is CASSLSSAYNEQFF.

The CDR3 nucleotides read TGTGCCACCAGTGTAGGGGCTAATGAAAAACTGTTTTTT. Its translation: CATSVGANEKLFF. The chain uses TRBV24-1 and TRBJ1-4; possibly TRBD1 for D (5 bases). Germline assignment: CDR1 KGHDR and CDR2 SFDVKD. With 5 bases removed from V and 3 bases from J, the gap between germline ends came to 6 bases. The CDR3 consists of 13 residues.

This clone has only one observation. The rearrangement uses TRBV29-1 and TRBJ1-5, with 10 bases lining up with TRBD1. This CDR3 has 16 residues. Germline loops: CDR1 SQVTM, CDR2 ANQGSEA. Trimming removed 1 base from V and 2 bases from J; junction bases left unmatched: 5. CDR3 nucleotides: TGCAGCGTTGAAGTAGCCGGGACAGGGGGCAATCAGCCCCAGCATTTT. Its translation is CSVEVAGTGGNQPQHF.

The table lists this clone with a count of one. The CDR3 DNA sequence: TGCAGCGTTGTCGGGAGCGGGATAAGCTCCTACGAGCAGTACTTC. Its translation is CSVVGSGISSYEQYF. This chain connects TRBV29-1 to TRBJ2-7; 7 bases are shared with TRBD2. CDR3 length: 15 amino acids. Trimming at V came to 4 bases and at J to 0 bases, leaving 9 bases not matched to a gene. In germline, CDR1 is SQVTM, CDR2 ANQGSEA.

This chain joins TRBV6-1 and TRBJ2-7; 8 nucleotides align to TRBD1. Per germline, CDR1 MNHNS and CDR2 SASEGT. The CDR3 extends over 18 amino acids. V was clipped by 2 bases and J by 5 bases; unmatched bases: 17. The CDR3 protein is CASSESAAGQGVRHEQYF. The CDR3 DNA reads as TGTGCCAGCAGTGAATCCGCCGCTGGACAGGGCGTTCGCCACGAGCAGTACTTC.

The chain joins TRBV2 to TRBJ1-4; possibly TRBD1 for D (6 bases). Germline assignment: CDR1 SNHLY and CDR2 FYNNEI. The germline V and J ends were trimmed by 6 bases and 5 bases, with 16 bases remaining between them. This CDR3 region has 15 residues. The CDR3 region is CASREQGLRNEKLFF. CDR3 in DNA: TGTGCCAGCAGAGAACAGGGCTTAAGAAATGAAAAACTGTTTTTT.

The J gene is TRBJ2-5, the V gene TRBV5-4, with D perhaps matching TRBD2 (6 bases). This CDR3 region has 15 residues. The V end lost 1 base, the J end lost 2 bases, and 12 bases lay between the germline ends. Germline-derived CDR1 and CDR2 are SGHNT and YYREEE (reference sequence). This chain's CDR3 is CASSLSASEQETQYF. The DNA for the CDR3 is TGTGCCAGCAGCTTGTCGGCTAGCGAACAAGAGACCCAGTACTTC.

The chain employs TRBV10-3 and TRBJ1-3; no firm D call. The length of the CDR3 is 16 residues. From germline, CDR1 is ENHRY and CDR2 SYGVKD. Trimming shortened V by 0 bases and J by 4 bases, and 13 bases separated the two germline ends. CDR3 in DNA: TGTGCCATCAGTGAGTCGACTGCGGGTCCGGGAAACACCATATATTTT. Amino acids: CAISESTAGPGNTIYF.

This sequence joins TRBV29-1 and TRBJ2-7; the D gene is possibly TRBD2 (6 bases). Trimming removed 5 bases from V and 9 bases from J, with 17 bases in between. This CDR3 has 12 residues. CDR1 SQVTM and CDR2 ANQGSEA come from the germline V gene. CDR3 nucleotides: TGCAGCGTTTCCCAAGTCGACGGGGGGCAGTACTTC. This translates into CSVSQVDGGQYF.

The chain is built from TRBV5-1 and TRBJ2-7, with TRBD1 matching over 8 bases. V shed 4 bases and J 1 base; nucleotides not matched to a gene: 4. This CDR3 spans 14 amino acids. Looked up from germline, CDR1 is SGHRS and CDR2 is YFSETQ. The DNA of the CDR3 is TGCGCCAGCAGCGATGACAGGGGATCCTACGAGCAGTACTTC. This codes for CASSDDRGSYEQYF.

This clone was counted a few times. This chain connects TRBV6-1 to TRBJ2-7; 12 nucleotides agree with TRBD1. The CDR3 extends over 16 amino acids. Germline loops: CDR1 MNHNS, CDR2 SASEGT. V lost 2 bases to trimming and J lost 6 bases; unmatched junction nucleotides: 8. CDR3 bases: TGTGCCAGCAGTGAATCTGAGGGGACAGGGGGCCTCGAGCAGTACTTC. Protein sequence: CASSESEGTGGLEQYF.

The chain couples TRBV18 to TRBJ2-7; 8 nucleotides align to TRBD2. Trimming at V came to 3 bases and at J to 4 bases, leaving 2 bases not matched to a gene. Germline CDR1 is KGHSH and CDR2 is LQKENI. The CDR3 is 13 amino acids. CDR3 sequence: CASSPGLVYEQYF. The CDR3 coding sequence is TGTGCCAGCTCACCGGGACTAGTTTACGAGCAGTACTTC.

The chain employs TRBV6-5 and TRBJ1-5; perhaps TRBD1 as D (6 bases). This CDR3 spans 15 amino acids. CDR1 and CDR2 from the germline V gene are MNHEY and SVGAGI. The V and J ends lost 6 bases and 3 bases respectively, with 15 bases between them. The CDR3 region has the DNA TGTGCCAGCAGCTTGGACAGTGGCGACAATCAGCCCCAGCATTTT. This codes for CASSLDSGDNQPQHF.

The chain couples TRBV12-3 or TRBV12-4 to TRBJ2-7; D gene uncertain. V was pared by 1 base and J by 2 bases, with 6 bases between. The CDR3 is 13 residues long. This CDR3 reads CASSLGETYEQYF. In DNA form, the CDR3 reads TGTGCCAGCAGTTTAGGAGAAACCTACGAGCAGTACTTC.

This rearrangement joins TRBV14 to TRBJ1-2; D ambiguous. This CDR3 has 9 amino acids. The V end was cut by 8 bases, the J end by 8 bases, with 6 bases between. CDR1 and CDR2 from the germline V gene are SGHDN and FVKESK. CDR3 amino acids: CASLLGYTF. In DNA form, the CDR3 reads TGTGCCAGCCTACTGGGCTACACCTTC.

This clone was picked up one time. The chain recombines TRBV5-4 with TRBJ1-1, with 11 bases aligning to TRBD1. Germline V lookup: CDR1 SGHNT, CDR2 YYREEE (reference sequence). The CDR3 has 14 residues. The V segment lost 4 bases and the J segment 5 bases; nucleotides outside the gene matches: 4. Here the CDR3 reads CASSMDRGHTEAFF. The CDR3 nucleotides read TGTGCCAGCAGCATGGACAGGGGGCATACTGAAGCTTTCTTT.

The chain employs TRBV5-1 and TRBJ2-1; 8 bases are a match to TRBD2. From germline, CDR1 is SGHRS and CDR2 YFSETQ. The CDR3 has 15 amino acids. The V and J ends lost 3 bases and 6 bases, in that order; junction bases with no gene match: 8. This chain's CDR3 is CASSSGTSLGNEQFF. CDR3 nucleotides: TGCGCCAGCAGCTCCGGGACTAGTTTGGGCAATGAGCAGTTCTTC. Based on the CDR3 plus reference TRBV5-1 and TRBJ2-1, the full variable domain is KAGVTQTPRYLIKTRGQQVTLSCSPISGHRSVSWYQQTPGQGLQFLFEYFSETQRNKGNFPGRFSGRQFSNSRSEMNVSTLELGDSALYLCASSSGTSLGNEQFFGPGTRLTVL.

The sample holds one count of this clone. The chain is built from TRBV19 and TRBJ2-7; D not resolved. The CDR3 has 15 amino acids. Looked up from germline, CDR1 is LNHDA and CDR2 is SQIVND (reference sequence). V was trimmed by 3 bases and J by 3 bases, leaving 15 bases between them. The CDR3 spells CASSIAATSNYEQYF. The DNA for the CDR3 is TGTGCCAGTAGTATCGCCGCAACCTCTAACTACGAGCAGTACTTC. The variable domain in full, with the rest retrieved from reference TRBV19 and TRBJ2-7, is DGGITQSPKYLFRKEGQNVTLSCEQNLNHDAMYWYRQDPGQGLRLIYYSQIVNDFQKGDIAEGYSVSREKKESFPLTVTSAQKNPTAFYLCASSIAATSNYEQYFGPGTRLTVT.

This chain joins TRBV28 and TRBJ1-2; D is uncertain. Germline V lookup: CDR1 MDHEN, CDR2 SYDVKM. The CDR3 length is 15 residues. V was cut by 7 bases and J by 7 bases, with 22 bases left in between. The CDR3 nucleotides are TGTGCCAGCACTTTTCGGGAGCCTTCTCTTGTTGGCTACACCTTC. Its translation is CASTFREPSLVGYTF.

V and J are TRBV6-5 and TRBJ2-3, with 11 positions matching TRBD1. This CDR3 has 13 amino acids. With V trimmed by 10 bases and J by 8 bases, 8 bases remained unmatched. CDR1 is MNHEY and CDR2 is SVGAGI in the germline V gene. DNA for the CDR3: TGTGCCACTCTAGGGACAGGGGGAGGTACGCAGTATTTT. It codes for CATLGTGGGTQYF.

This rearrangement joins TRBV15 to TRBJ2-7; 15 bases are shared with TRBD2. This CDR3 has 18 residues. The V gene's germline CDR1 is LNHNV and CDR2 YYDKDF (reference sequence). The V segment lost 1 base and the J segment 4 bases; nucleotides outside the gene matches: 8. The CDR3 reads CATSRALGTSGGPYEQYF. Written as DNA, the CDR3 is TGTGCCACCAGCAGAGCCTTGGGGACTAGCGGGGGGCCGTACGAGCAGTACTTC.

The genes are TRBV11-1 and TRBJ2-5; a weak D match, TRBD1 (6 bases). Germline loops: CDR1 SGHAT, CDR2 FQDESV (reference sequence). The CDR3 consists of 13 residues. Trimming pared 4 bases from V and 2 bases from J, leaving 8 bases between. The CDR3 DNA is TGTGCCAGCAGCTCGGACAGTCAAGAGACCCAGTACTTC. This codes for CASSSDSQETQYF.

This rearrangement joins TRBV12-5 to TRBJ2-1; D remains ambiguous. This CDR3 has 14 amino acids. With 5 bases removed from V and 0 bases from J, the gap between germline ends came to 8 bases. From germline, CDR1 is LGHNT and CDR2 FRNRAP. The CDR3 protein is CASGLPNSYNEQFF. The CDR3 DNA reads as TGTGCTAGTGGTCTACCAAACTCCTACAATGAGCAGTTCTTC. Full variable domain (outside the CDR3, taken from reference TRBV12-5 and TRBJ2-1): DARVTQTPRHKVTEMGQEVTMRCQPILGHNTVFWYRQTMMQGLELLAYFRNRAPLDDSGMPKDRFSAEMPDATLATLKIQPSEPRDSAVYFCASGLPNSYNEQFFGPGTRLTVL.

This chain's CDR3 is CASSARANLDRGAFF. The CDR3, as DNA: TGTGCCAGCAGCGCACGTGCGAATTTAGACAGAGGAGCTTTCTTT. This sequence joins TRBV9 and TRBJ1-1; possible D gene TRBD1, 5 bases. This CDR3 has 15 amino acids. Germline CDR1 SGDLS, CDR2 YYNGEE. V was clipped by 3 bases and J by 10 bases, with 22 bases between them.

V gene TRBV28 combines with J gene TRBJ1-4; 7 bases line up with TRBD1. The germline V gene encodes CDR1 MDHEN and CDR2 SYDVKM. This CDR3 has 14 residues. V shed 8 bases and J 5 bases; nucleotides not matched to a gene: 8. The CDR3 bases are TGTGCCAGCGGTCCAGGGGGGCCCAATGAAAAACTGTTTTTT. Residues: CASGPGGPNEKLFF.

This clone was detected only a few times. J is TRBJ2-6 and V is TRBV11-1; 7 positions agree with TRBD2. Germline V CDR1 and CDR2: SGHAT, FQDESV (reference sequence). The CDR3 spans 16 residues. The V gene end was trimmed by 2 bases and the J gene end by 2 bases; junction bases not matched to a gene: 3. CDR3 bases: TGTGCCAGCAGCTTATTCGGGGGGACTGGGGCCAACGTCCTGACTTTC. As protein: CASSLFGGTGANVLTF.

This chain links TRBV7-8 with TRBJ1-1, with 8 bases lining up with TRBD1. The V gene's germline CDR1 is SGHVS and CDR2 FQNEAQ. This CDR3 spans 18 amino acids. J was trimmed by 0 bases and V by 2 bases; bases with no gene match: 11. The DNA for the CDR3 is TGTGCCAGCAGCTTATTCCACAGGGGGACAACAATGAACACTGAAGCTTTCTTT. This translates into CASSLFHRGTTMNTEAFF.